This TCR beta chain was found in a study of early T cells in non-severe SARS-CoV-2 infection. Study context: From unsorted whole blood, bulk RNA was sequenced, and the chains remained unpaired.

Unique molecular identifiers were affixed to single, distinct cDNA molecules. TCRdb re-derived calls from the 5' RACE reads in MiXCR, one entry per CDR3 protein. The table includes tens of thousands of distinct CDR3 sequences, roughly 10% detected once. Whole-study results and caveats: Missing private and CD4 specificities, VDJdb matching favored anti-spike CD8 responses.

J lost 5 bases, V lost 0 bases, and 10 bases had no gene match. Germline V gives CDR1 SGDLS, CDR2 YYNGEE. The CDR3 spans 16 residues. Details on this clonotype: Its antigen is unidentified.

This TCR was recovered from an adult who was a healthcare worker with PCR-confirmed SARS-CoV-2 infection or an uninfected control (not recorded which). The chain joins TRBV9 to TRBJ2-7; 8 positions agree with TRBD1. Sequencing was performed on whole blood. The CDR3 coding sequence is TGTGCCAGCAGCGTAGGCGTAGGACAGGGCACCCACGAGCAGTACTTC. As protein: CASSVGVGQGTHEQYF. Filled out from reference TRBV9 and TRBJ2-7, the complete variable domain reads DSGVTQTPKHLITATGQRVTLRCSPRSGDLSVYWYQQSLDQGLQFLIQYYNGEERAKGNILERFSAQQFPDLHSELNLSSLELGDSALYFCASSVGVGQGTHEQYFGPGTRLTVT.